This entry describes one TCR beta chain. Each cDNA molecule carried a unique molecular identifier. TCRdb ran MiXCR on the 5' RACE reads and lists one entry per CDR3 protein. The sample carries 100,000 to 150,000 distinct CDR3 sequences, about 15% recorded once. This specimen comes from a study of early T cells in non-severe SARS-CoV-2 infection. Turning to the study itself: Chains were unpaired, as sequencing was done on bulk RNA from unsorted whole blood.

The CDR3 sequence is 18 residues long. V trimming: 4 bases; J trimming: 0 bases; junction bases outside the gene matches: 7. Germline CDR1 and CDR2: LGHDT and YNNKEL (reference sequence). The sequencing sample was made of whole blood. The chain uses TRBV3-1 and TRBJ2-1; 12 bases agree with TRBD2. This clonotype was obtained from an adult who was a healthcare worker with PCR-confirmed SARS-CoV-2 infection or an uninfected control (not recorded which). CDR3 protein: CASSLRLAGVPSYNEQFF. For the CDR3, the DNA is TGTGCCAGCAGCCTCAGACTAGCGGGGGTGCCCTCCTACAATGAGCAGTTCTTC.